The 9 T cell receptor beta chains given below trace back to one sample, sequenced in a study of T cell responses to AZD1222 COVID-19 vaccine. Sequencing was performed with immunoSEQ multiplex PCR; in TCRdb, only in-frame clones are kept and a portion is missing. The sample lists about 150,000 clones, about 88% seen once, with around 4.9% in the top ten. Sample: peripheral blood, taken on day 0 of AZD1222 vaccination. The receptors here all came from an adult in good health.

The J gene is TRBJ1-1, the V gene TRBV11-2, with a tentative D call TRBD1 (6 bases). V was cut by 3 bases and J by 1 base, with 9 bases left in between. The CDR3 has 14 residues. From germline, CDR1 is SGHAT and CDR2 FQNNGV. CDR3 loop: CASSFRGTNTEAFF. CDR3 in DNA: TGTGCCAGCAGCTTTAGGGGGACGAACACTGAAGCTTTCTTT.

This clone was found once. The chain carries TRBV28 and TRBJ1-1, with D uncertain. Trimming cost V 3 bases and J 1 base, with 12 bases left between them. Germline V gene sequence: CDR1 MDHEN, CDR2 SYDVKM. The CDR3 length is 15 residues. The CDR3 sequence is CASSFWGSGNTEAFF. The CDR3 nucleotides read TGTGCCAGCAGTTTCTGGGGATCGGGGAACACTGAAGCTTTCTTT.

The V gene is TRBV5-4, the J gene TRBJ2-1; possibly TRBD2 for D (6 bases). The CDR3 loop spans 16 amino acids. V lost 2 bases, J lost 7 bases, and 19 bases lay in between. Per the germline V gene, CDR1 is SGHNT and CDR2 is YYREEE (reference sequence). The CDR3 protein is CASSLEGGGSPNEQFF. CDR3 nucleotide sequence: TGTGCCAGCAGCTTAGAGGGAGGAGGGTCCCCAAATGAGCAGTTCTTC.

The V gene is TRBV5-1, the J gene TRBJ2-1; D is tentatively TRBD1 or TRBD2 (6 bases each). Trimming removed 7 bases from V and 9 bases from J, with 23 bases in between. The CDR3 is 15 amino acids. The germline gives CDR1 SGHRS, CDR2 YFSETQ. This CDR3 is CASSASGLGGGEQFF. The CDR3 nucleotides are TGCGCCAGCTCCGCCTCCGGACTGGGGGGCGGTGAGCAGTTCTTC.

This chain connects TRBV28 to TRBJ2-1; D gene ambiguous. The V end was cut by 7 bases, the J end by 3 bases, with 25 bases between. The CDR3 runs to 18 residues. CDR1 and CDR2 from the germline V gene are MDHEN and SYDVKM. The CDR3 coding sequence is TGTGCCAGCATCCGGGCCCCACGAGAGCGCGGAAACTACAATGAGCAGTTCTTC. Its protein product is CASIRAPRERGNYNEQFF.

This rearrangement joins TRBV9 to TRBJ2-2, with D maybe TRBD1 (6 bases). CDR1 SGDLS and CDR2 YYNGEE come from the germline V gene. There are 18 residues in the CDR3. The germline V and J ends were trimmed by 3 bases and 3 bases, with 21 bases remaining between them. The CDR3 DNA sequence: TGTGCCAGCAGCGACCCTCTCGACAGGCCATCGGACACCGGGGAGCTGTTTTTT. Amino acids: CASSDPLDRPSDTGELFF.

The chain's CDR3 is CASSLLQGAWGYTF. Here the CDR3 DNA reads TGTGCCAGCAGCTTACTTCAGGGGGCGTGGGGCTACACCTTC. This sequence joins TRBV5-4 and TRBJ1-2, with 8 bases fitting TRBD1. From germline, CDR1 is SGHNT and CDR2 YYREEE (reference sequence). This CDR3 is built from 14 residues. V lost 2 bases to trimming and J lost 8 bases; unmatched junction nucleotides: 8.

The chain uses TRBV11-2 and TRBJ2-1; 10 bases fit TRBD2. In germline, CDR1 is SGHAT, CDR2 FQNNGV. The CDR3 is 13 residues long. Trimming removed 8 bases from V and 9 bases from J; junction bases left unmatched: 7. The CDR3 region is CASGKREGLEQFF. The CDR3 nucleotides are TGTGCCAGCGGGAAGCGGGAGGGGCTTGAGCAGTTCTTC.

Of note for this clone: One end of the junction fails to match germline, which may point to a read error. The V gene is TRBV19, the J gene TRBJ1-1; 9 positions match TRBD1. The V gene's germline CDR1 is LNHDA and CDR2 SQIVND (reference sequence). This CDR3 is 9 amino acids long. CDR3 loop: CASGTGRSF. DNA of the CDR3: TGTGCCAGTGGGACAGGGAGATCCTTT.